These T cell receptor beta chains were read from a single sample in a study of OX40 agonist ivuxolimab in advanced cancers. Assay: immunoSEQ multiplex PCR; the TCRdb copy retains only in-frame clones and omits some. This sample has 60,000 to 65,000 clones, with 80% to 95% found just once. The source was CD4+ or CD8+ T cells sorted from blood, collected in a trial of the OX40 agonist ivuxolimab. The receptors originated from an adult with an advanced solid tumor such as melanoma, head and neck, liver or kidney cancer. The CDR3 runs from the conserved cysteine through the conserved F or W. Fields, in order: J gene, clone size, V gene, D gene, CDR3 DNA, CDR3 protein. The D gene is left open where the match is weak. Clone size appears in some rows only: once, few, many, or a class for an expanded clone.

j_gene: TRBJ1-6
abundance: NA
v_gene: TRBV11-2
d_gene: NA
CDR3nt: TGTGCCAGCAGCTTTTCAGGGACTAATTCACCCCTCCACTTT
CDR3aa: CASSFSGTNSPLHF

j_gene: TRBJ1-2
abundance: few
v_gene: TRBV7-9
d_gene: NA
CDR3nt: TGTGCCGGGGAGGGGGGGGCCTATGGCTACACCTTC
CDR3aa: CAGEGGAYGYTF

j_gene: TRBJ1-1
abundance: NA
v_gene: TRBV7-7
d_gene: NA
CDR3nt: TGTGCTAGCAGCTTTCGGAGGGAAACGGCCACTGAAGCTTTCTTT
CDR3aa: CASSFRRETATEAFF

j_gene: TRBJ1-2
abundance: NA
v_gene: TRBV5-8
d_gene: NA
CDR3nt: TGTGCCAGCAGCTTGGACAGGACTAACTATGGCTACACCTTC
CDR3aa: CASSLDRTNYGYTF

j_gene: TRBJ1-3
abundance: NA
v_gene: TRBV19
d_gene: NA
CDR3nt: TGTGCCAGTAACCCCGGCAGATCTGGAAACACCATATATTTT
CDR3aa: CASNPGRSGNTIYF

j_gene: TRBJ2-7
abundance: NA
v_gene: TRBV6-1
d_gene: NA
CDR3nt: TGTGCCAGCATTCCGTTAAGCTCCTACGAGCAGTACTTC
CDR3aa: CASIPLSSYEQYF

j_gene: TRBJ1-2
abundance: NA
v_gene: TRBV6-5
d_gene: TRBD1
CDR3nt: TGTGCCAGCAGTAGACAGGGAGGAGGCTACACCTTC
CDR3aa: CASSRQGGGYTF

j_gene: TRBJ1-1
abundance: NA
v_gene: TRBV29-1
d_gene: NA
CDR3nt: TGCAGCGAAGGGGCCGCGGGCACTGAAGCTTTCTTT
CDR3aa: CSEGAAGTEAFF

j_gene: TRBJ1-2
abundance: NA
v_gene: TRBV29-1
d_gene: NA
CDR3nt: TGCAGCGTTGAAGCCCTGAGGGGCTATGGCTACACCTTC
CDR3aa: CSVEALRGYGYTF

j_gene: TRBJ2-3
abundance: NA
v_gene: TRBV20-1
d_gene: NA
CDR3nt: TGCAGTGCAACTAGCACAGATACGCAGTATTTT
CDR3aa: CSATSTDTQYF

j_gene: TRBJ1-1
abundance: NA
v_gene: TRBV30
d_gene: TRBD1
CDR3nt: TGTGCCTGGAGACTGGGAGGGGGCTTCATGAACACTGAAGCTTTCTTT
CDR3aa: CAWRLGGGFMNTEAFF

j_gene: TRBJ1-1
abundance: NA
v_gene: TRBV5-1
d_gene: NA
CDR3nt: TGCGCCAGCAGCTCCGACGTGAACACTGAAGCTTTCTTT
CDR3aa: CASSSDVNTEAFF

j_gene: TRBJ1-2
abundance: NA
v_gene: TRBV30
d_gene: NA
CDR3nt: TGTGCCTGGAGTCCCCCCGGGATCGAGGGTCTAACTAACTATGGCTACACCTTC
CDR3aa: CAWSPPGIEGLTNYGYTF

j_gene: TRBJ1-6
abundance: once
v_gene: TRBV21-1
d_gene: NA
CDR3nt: TGTGCCAGCAGCAAAGGCCCCAGCCGGGGCGGGTATAATTCACCCCTCCACTTT
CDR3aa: CASSKGPSRGGYNSPLHF

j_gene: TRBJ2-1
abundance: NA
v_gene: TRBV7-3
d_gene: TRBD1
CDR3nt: TGTGCCAGCAGCTCCCCCGGGACAGGGGCCTACAATGAGCAGTTCTTC
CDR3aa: CASSSPGTGAYNEQFF

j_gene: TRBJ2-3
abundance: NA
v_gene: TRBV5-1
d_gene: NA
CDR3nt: TGCGCCAGCAGCTTGGGGAGAACTACAGATACGCAGTATTTT
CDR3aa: CASSLGRTTDTQYF

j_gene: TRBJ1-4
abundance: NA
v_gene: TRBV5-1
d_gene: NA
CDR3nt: TGCGCCAGCAGCTCCGCCTCCCTAACCGAAAAACTGTTTTTT
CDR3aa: CASSSASLTEKLFF

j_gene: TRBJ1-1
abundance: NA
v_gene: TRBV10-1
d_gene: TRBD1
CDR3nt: TGCGCCAGCAGGGCCAGGGGGGGCACTGAAGCTTTCTTT
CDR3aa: CASRARGGTEAFF

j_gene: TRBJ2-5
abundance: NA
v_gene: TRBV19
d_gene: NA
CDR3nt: TGTGCCAGTAGTATCGGGAGCAACCAAGAGACCCAGTACTTC
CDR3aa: CASSIGSNQETQYF

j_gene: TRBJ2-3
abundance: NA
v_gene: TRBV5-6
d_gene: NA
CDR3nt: TGTGCCAGCAGCTCTCCGGGACTTAGCACAGATACGCAGTATTTT
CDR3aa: CASSSPGLSTDTQYF

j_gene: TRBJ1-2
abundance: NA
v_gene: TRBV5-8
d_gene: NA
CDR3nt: TGTGCCAGCAGCTTGGGGGGACCCCTGGGCTATGGCTACACCTTC
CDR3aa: CASSLGGPLGYGYTF

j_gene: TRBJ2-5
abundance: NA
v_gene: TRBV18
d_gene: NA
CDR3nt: TGTGCCAGCTCACCACTTAACCAAGAGACCCAGTACTTC
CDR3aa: CASSPLNQETQYF

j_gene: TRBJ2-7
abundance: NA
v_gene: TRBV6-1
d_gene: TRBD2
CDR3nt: TGTGCCAGCAGTGATAGGGGACTAGTTAGGTACGAGCAGTACTTC
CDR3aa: CASSDRGLVRYEQYF

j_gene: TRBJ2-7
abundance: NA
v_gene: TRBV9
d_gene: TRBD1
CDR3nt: TGTGCCAGCAGCGTAGGCATTGGGACAGGTGACTACGAGCAGTACTTC
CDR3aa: CASSVGIGTGDYEQYF

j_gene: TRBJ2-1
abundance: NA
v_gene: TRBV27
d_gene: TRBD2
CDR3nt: TGTGCCAGCAGTTTTCAAGGACTAGCAGACAATGAGCAGTTCTTC
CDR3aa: CASSFQGLADNEQFF

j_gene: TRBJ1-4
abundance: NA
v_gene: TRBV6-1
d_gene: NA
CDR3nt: TGTGCCAGCAGTGAAGCGGTAGTGGGTAATGAAAAACTGTTTTTT
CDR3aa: CASSEAVVGNEKLFF

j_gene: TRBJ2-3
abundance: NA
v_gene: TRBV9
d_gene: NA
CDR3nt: TGTGCCAGCAGCGTAGTGACGAGTGCGGGTACAGATACGCAGTATTTT
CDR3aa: CASSVVTSAGTDTQYF

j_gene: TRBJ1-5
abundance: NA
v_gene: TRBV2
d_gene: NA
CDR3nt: TGTGCCAGCAGTTTACAGGATCAGCCCCAGCATTTT
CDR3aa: CASSLQDQPQHF

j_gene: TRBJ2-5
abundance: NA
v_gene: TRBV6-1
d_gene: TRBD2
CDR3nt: TGTGCCAGCAGTGAAGAATTGGGCGGGAGTTATGAGACCCAGTACTTC
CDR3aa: CASSEELGGSYETQYF

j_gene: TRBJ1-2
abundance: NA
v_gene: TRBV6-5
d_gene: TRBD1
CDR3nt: TGTGCCGTCACGCCAGGGGGGCGGAATGGCTACACCTTC
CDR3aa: CAVTPGGRNGYTF

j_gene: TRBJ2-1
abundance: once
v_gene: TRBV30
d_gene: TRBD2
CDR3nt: TGTGCCTGGAGTTTACTGGGGGTGCGGGAGGCGGTTGGTGAGCAGTTCTTC
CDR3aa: CAWSLLGVREAVGEQFF

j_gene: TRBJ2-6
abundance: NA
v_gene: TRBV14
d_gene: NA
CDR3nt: TGTGCCAGCAGCCATACGGGAAACTCTGGGGCCAACGTCCTGACTTTC
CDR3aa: CASSHTGNSGANVLTF

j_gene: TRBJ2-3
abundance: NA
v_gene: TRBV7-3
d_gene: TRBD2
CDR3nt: TGTGCCAGCAGCTTGTCTAGCGGGAGAGTAAGCACAGATACGCAGTATTTT
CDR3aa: CASSLSSGRVSTDTQYF

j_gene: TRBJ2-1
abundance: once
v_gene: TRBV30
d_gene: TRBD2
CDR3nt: TGTGCCTGGAACGGGGGGGCGGGTAATGAGCAGTTCTTC
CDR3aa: CAWNGGAGNEQFF

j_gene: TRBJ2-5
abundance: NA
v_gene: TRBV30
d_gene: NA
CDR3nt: TGTGCCTGGAGTGTTGGGGTAGAAGAGACCCAGTACTTC
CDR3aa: CAWSVGVEETQYF

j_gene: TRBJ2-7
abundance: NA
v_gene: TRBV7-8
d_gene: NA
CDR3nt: TGTGCCAGCAGCTTGGGACTCCGTGCCTACGAGCAGTACTTC
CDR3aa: CASSLGLRAYEQYF

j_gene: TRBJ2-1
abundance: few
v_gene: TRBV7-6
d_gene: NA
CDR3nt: TGTGCCAGCAGCCTGGGACTTTACAATGAGCAGTTCTTC
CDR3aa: CASSLGLYNEQFF

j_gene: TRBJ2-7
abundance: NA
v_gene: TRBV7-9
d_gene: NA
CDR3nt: TGTGCCAGCAGCGCCTCCGGGGCCCAGCAGTACTTC
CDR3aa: CASSASGAQQYF

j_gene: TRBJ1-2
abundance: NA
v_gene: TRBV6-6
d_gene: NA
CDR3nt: TGTGCCAGCAGTTCCGGCTTTCGCGACTATGGCTACACCTTC
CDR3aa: CASSSGFRDYGYTF

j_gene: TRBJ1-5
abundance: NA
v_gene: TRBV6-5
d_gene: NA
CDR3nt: TGTGCCAGCAGTTACTCTAGCAATCAGCCCCAGCATTTT
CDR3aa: CASSYSSNQPQHF

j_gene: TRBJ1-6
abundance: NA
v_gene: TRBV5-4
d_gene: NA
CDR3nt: TGTGCCAGCAGCCCCCTTCCCACAAATTCACCCCTCCACTTT
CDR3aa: CASSPLPTNSPLHF

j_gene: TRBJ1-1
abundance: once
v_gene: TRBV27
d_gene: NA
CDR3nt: TGTGCCAGCAGTCCGGGACTGCCCGTGAACACTGAAGCTTTCTTT
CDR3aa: CASSPGLPVNTEAFF

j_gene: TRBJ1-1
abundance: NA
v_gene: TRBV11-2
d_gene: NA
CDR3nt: TGTGCCAGCAGCCCCCCAGGGAAGGGATCCCCTGAAGCTTTCTTT
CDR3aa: CASSPPGKGSPEAFF

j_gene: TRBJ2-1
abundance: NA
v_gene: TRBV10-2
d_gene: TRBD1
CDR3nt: TGCGCCAGCATTCCGCCGGGACAGGGATCCAATGAGCAGTTCTTC
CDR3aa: CASIPPGQGSNEQFF

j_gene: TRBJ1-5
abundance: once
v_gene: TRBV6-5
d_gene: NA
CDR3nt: TGTGCCAGCAGTGTCGCTGGCGGGCCTAATCAGCCCCAGCATTTT
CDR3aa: CASSVAGGPNQPQHF

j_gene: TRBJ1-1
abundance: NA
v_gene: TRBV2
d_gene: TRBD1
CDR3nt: TGTGCCAGCAGGAGACTCTTTACAGGGGGCACTGAAGCTTTCTTT
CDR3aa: CASRRLFTGGTEAFF

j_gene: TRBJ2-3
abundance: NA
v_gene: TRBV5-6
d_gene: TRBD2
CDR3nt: TGTGCCAGCAGCCAGCTAGCGGGGGGCACAGATACGCAGTATTTT
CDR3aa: CASSQLAGGTDTQYF

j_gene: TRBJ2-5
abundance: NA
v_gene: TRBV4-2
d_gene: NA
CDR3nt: TGTGCCAGCAGCCAAGATCCGTGGGGGTACCAAGAGACCCAGTACTTC
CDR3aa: CASSQDPWGYQETQYF

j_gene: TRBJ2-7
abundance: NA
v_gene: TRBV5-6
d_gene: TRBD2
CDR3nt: TGTGCCAGCAGCCGAAGACTAGCGGGAGAAAACGAGCAGTACTTC
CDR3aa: CASSRRLAGENEQYF

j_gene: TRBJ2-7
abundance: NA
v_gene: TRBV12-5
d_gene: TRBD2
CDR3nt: TGTGCTAGTGGTTTGGATTTCAGCGGGAGGTTATCGCGGCCCTACGAGCAGTACTTC
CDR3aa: CASGLDFSGRLSRPYEQYF

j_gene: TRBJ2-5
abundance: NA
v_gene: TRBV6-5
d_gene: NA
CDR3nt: TGTGCCAGCAGCAGACAGGGAGGTTGGGAGACCCAGTACTTC
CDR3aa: CASSRQGGWETQYF

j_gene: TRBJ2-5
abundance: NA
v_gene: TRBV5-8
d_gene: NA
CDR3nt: TGTGCCAGCAGTAAATCTGCCAACCAAGAGACCCAGTACTTC
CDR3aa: CASSKSANQETQYF

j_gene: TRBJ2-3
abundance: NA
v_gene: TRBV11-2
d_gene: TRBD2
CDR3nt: TGTGCCAGCAGCTTGGCTAGCGGGGGCCCTAGCACAGATACGCAGTATTTT
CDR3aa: CASSLASGGPSTDTQYF

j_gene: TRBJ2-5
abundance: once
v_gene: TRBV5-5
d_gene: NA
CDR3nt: TGTGCCAGCAGCTTGGGCACTCGCCAAGAGACCCAGTACTTC
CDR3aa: CASSLGTRQETQYF

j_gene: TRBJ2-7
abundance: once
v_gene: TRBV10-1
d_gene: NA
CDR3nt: TGCGCCAGCAGTGATCGGGGCTACGAGCAGTACTTC
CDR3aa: CASSDRGYEQYF

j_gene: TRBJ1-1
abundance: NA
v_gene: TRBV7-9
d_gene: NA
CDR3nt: TGTGCCAGCAGCTTAGGTCCCAGGGCTGATACTGAAGCTTTCTTT
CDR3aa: CASSLGPRADTEAFF

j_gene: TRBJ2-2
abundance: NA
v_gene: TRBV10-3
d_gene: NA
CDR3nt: TGTGCCATCAGTGGAGCACCCCCGGGCGCGAACACCGGGGAGCTGTTTTTT
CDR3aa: CAISGAPPGANTGELFF